This T cell receptor (beta chain) derives from a study of cytomegalovirus exposure and HLA in healthy donors. Background on the study: Early release data held 85 million or so unique TCRs from HLA-typed donors. Study findings and constraints: TCR association rates varied by HLA locus in a later analysis, with DRB1 highest and HLA-C lowest. It was only CMV serostatus that was available as immune exposure information.

Remarks on this clone: The antigen remains unidentified.

CDR1 and CDR2 (germline): SGHNT, YYREEE (reference sequence). This CDR3 has 14 amino acids. V trimming: 3 bases; J trimming: 2 bases; junction bases outside the gene matches: 2. The PCR ran on 60 Vbeta and 13 Jbeta primers. The data were produced by immunoSEQ multiplex PCR, yet TCRdb's version contains in-frame clones alone and is incomplete. The table has 95,000 to 150,000 clones, about 11% seen once. The chain couples TRBV5-4 to TRBJ2-7, with TRBD1 matching 10 bases. Sequencing used PBMCs. This clonotype was obtained from a woman between 18 and 30 years old in good health and CMV-seropositive. The CDR3 DNA reads as TGTGCCAGCAGCTATGGACAGGGGGCCTACGAGCAGTACTTC. This codes for CASSYGQGAYEQYF. Variable domain in full (rest from reference TRBV5-4 and TRBJ2-7): ETGVTQSPTHLIKTRGQQVTLRCSSQSGHNTVSWYQQALGQGPQFIFQYYREEENGRGNFPPRFSGLQFPNYSSELNVNALELDDSALYLCASSYGQGAYEQYFGPGTRLTVT.